This T cell receptor (beta chain) was recorded in a study of shared clonotypes between healthy human individuals. As for the study in general: Serving as donors were two women and three men, whose ages spanned 18 to 49.

The CDR3 consists of 15 residues. After removal of 2 bases from V and 5 bases from J, the junction contained 3 bases not matched to a gene. Germline V CDR1 and CDR2: LGHNA, YNFKEQ. Clones were read by immunoSEQ multiplex PCR, and TCRdb kept only the in-frame ones, dropping some. The sample includes millions of clones, approximately 94% of them seen just once. Comments on this clone: Its specificity is not known.

CD45RO-negative, CCR7-positively selected cells formed the naive CD8 fraction, excluding terminally differentiated effector memory CD45RA+ cells. Study outcomes and limitations: Generation probability values for non-shared clonotypes were lower than those for clonotypes shared by all four donors. It was anticipated that sequencing depth would influence how many clonotypes donors shared.

The sequencing sample was made of naive CD8+ T cells sorted from blood. This TCR came from a man aged 18 to 30 in good health. V is TRBV4-2 and J is TRBJ2-2; TRBD2 agrees at 9 bases. CDR3: CASSQRLAETGELFF. The CDR3 DNA reads as TGTGCCAGCAGCCAAAGACTAGCGGAAACCGGGGAGCTGTTTTTT.